These T cell receptor beta chains were read from a single sample in a study of blood T cell repertoires in COVID-19. The protocol was immunoSEQ multiplex PCR, while the TCRdb copy is restricted to in-frame clones and leaves out a portion. The table lists about 370,000 clones, approximately 89% of them singletons. The sample consisted of peripheral blood. Every receptor here comes from a woman under 40 with COVID-19, enrolled during active disease. Each CDR3 is given with its conserved first and last residue. Each record gives: D gene, clone size, J gene, V gene, CDR3 protein, CDR3 DNA. D genes are given only for firm matches. Expanded clones are given a class, and other clones once, few, many or no size at all.

D: TRBD1
size: NA
J: TRBJ2-7
V: TRBV5-4
CDR3: CASSLGTAVDEQYF
DNA: TGTGCCAGCAGTCTCGGGACAGCTGTCGACGAGCAGTACTTC

D: NA
size: NA
J: TRBJ1-6
V: TRBV5-1
CDR3: CASSLDRVGNSPLHF
DNA: TGCGCCAGCAGCTTGGACAGGGTTGGTAATTCACCCCTCCACTTT

D: TRBD2
size: few
J: TRBJ2-1
V: TRBV19
CDR3: CASSDRLAGHNEQFF
DNA: TGTGCCAGTAGTGACCGACTAGCGGGCCACAATGAGCAGTTCTTC

D: NA
size: NA
J: TRBJ2-7
V: TRBV3-1/TRBV3-2
CDR3: CASSQVQGYEQYF
DNA: TGTGCCAGCAGCCAGGTACAGGGTTACGAGCAGTACTTC

D: NA
size: NA
J: TRBJ2-3
V: TRBV6-5
CDR3: CASNRAGTDTQYF
DNA: TGTGCCAGCAACAGGGCTGGTACAGATACGCAGTATTTT

D: TRBD1
size: NA
J: TRBJ1-2
V: TRBV6-5
CDR3: CASSYSRDRAYGYTF
DNA: TGTGCCAGCAGTTACTCCCGCGACAGGGCCTATGGCTACACCTTC

D: TRBD1
size: NA
J: TRBJ1-6
V: TRBV30
CDR3: CAWTQGVGDNSPLHF
DNA: TGTGCCTGGACCCAGGGGGTAGGGGACAATTCACCCCTCCACTTT

D: TRBD2
size: NA
J: TRBJ2-7
V: TRBV6-5
CDR3: CASSYIAGGPYEQYF
DNA: TGTGCCAGCAGTTATATAGCGGGAGGGCCCTACGAGCAGTACTTC

D: NA
size: NA
J: TRBJ1-2
V: TRBV5-4
CDR3: CASSLRGGSSNYGYTF
DNA: TGTGCCAGCAGCTTGAGAGGTGGCAGTTCTAACTATGGCTACACCTTC

D: TRBD2
size: once
J: TRBJ2-1
V: TRBV27
CDR3: CASSTPGTSGRDEQFF
DNA: TGTGCCAGCAGTACCCCCGGGACTAGCGGGAGGGATGAGCAGTTCTTC

D: NA
size: NA
J: TRBJ2-7
V: TRBV10-3
CDR3: CASALDGGKIKQYF
DNA: TGTGCCAGCGCACTCGATGGGGGGAAGATCAAGCAGTACTTC

D: TRBD1
size: NA
J: TRBJ1-3
V: TRBV18
CDR3: CASSRMGQGSGNTIYF
DNA: TGTGCCAGCTCACGAATGGGACAGGGCTCTGGAAACACCATATATTTT

D: TRBD1
size: NA
J: TRBJ2-7
V: TRBV6-6
CDR3: CASTRDRVLHEQYF
DNA: TGTGCCAGCACCAGGGACAGGGTACTGCACGAGCAGTACTTC

D: TRBD2
size: few
J: TRBJ2-1
V: TRBV4-2
CDR3: CASSQTSRNNEQFF
DNA: TGTGCCAGCAGCCAGACTAGCAGGAACAATGAGCAGTTCTTC

D: TRBD1
size: once
J: TRBJ2-7
V: TRBV6-2/TRBV6-3
CDR3: CASSYDRGKEQYF
DNA: TGTGCCAGCAGTTACGACAGGGGCAAAGAGCAGTACTTC

D: NA
size: NA
J: TRBJ2-2
V: TRBV4-1
CDR3: CASSQREQGGYTGELFF
DNA: TGCGCCAGCAGCCAAAGGGAACAGGGTGGTTACACCGGGGAGCTGTTTTTT

D: NA
size: once
J: TRBJ1-5
V: TRBV4-1
CDR3: CASSQDRTVNQPQHF
DNA: TGCGCCAGCAGCCAAGACAGGACAGTCAATCAGCCCCAGCATTTT

D: TRBD2
size: NA
J: TRBJ2-5
V: TRBV3-1/TRBV3-2
CDR3: CASSHTVTSGRGETQYF
DNA: TGTGCCAGCAGCCATACCGTGACTAGCGGGAGGGGAGAGACCCAGTACTTC

D: TRBD2
size: once
J: TRBJ2-7
V: TRBV6-5
CDR3: CASRLAGYEQYF
DNA: TGTGCCAGCAGACTAGCGGGTTACGAGCAGTACTTC

D: TRBD2
size: NA
J: TRBJ2-7
V: TRBV5-4
CDR3: CASSLGHGGGEQYF
DNA: TGTGCCAGCAGCTTGGGCCACGGGGGGGGCGAGCAGTACTTC

D: NA
size: NA
J: TRBJ1-1
V: TRBV13
CDR3: CASSLVGAEAFF
DNA: TGTGCCAGCAGCTTAGTAGGGGCTGAAGCTTTCTTT

D: TRBD1
size: NA
J: TRBJ1-2
V: TRBV28
CDR3: CASSQLGGQGTPGGYTF
DNA: TGTGCCAGCAGTCAACTTGGGGGACAGGGGACCCCTGGTGGCTACACCTTC

D: TRBD1
size: NA
J: TRBJ1-1
V: TRBV5-1
CDR3: CASSSTGRMNTEAFF
DNA: TGCGCCAGCAGCTCGACAGGGCGCATGAACACTGAAGCTTTCTTT

D: NA
size: few
J: TRBJ1-5
V: TRBV9
CDR3: CASSLEGGNQPQHF
DNA: TGTGCCAGCAGCTTAGAGGGAGGGAATCAGCCCCAGCATTTT

D: NA
size: NA
J: TRBJ2-6
V: TRBV2
CDR3: CASSGEEGAHSGANVLTF
DNA: TGTGCCAGCAGTGGGGAAGAGGGTGCCCACTCTGGGGCCAACGTCCTGACTTTC

D: TRBD1
size: NA
J: TRBJ2-1
V: TRBV7-3
CDR3: CASSLGQGDAYNEQFF
DNA: TGTGCCAGCAGCTTAGGACAGGGTGACGCCTACAATGAGCAGTTCTTC

D: NA
size: NA
J: TRBJ2-1
V: TRBV9
CDR3: CASSAPGLLFF
DNA: TGTGCCAGCAGCGCCCCAGGGTTATTGTTCTTC

D: NA
size: NA
J: TRBJ1-1
V: TRBV6-2/TRBV6-3
CDR3: CASSYGARNTEAFF
DNA: TGTGCCAGCAGTTACGGGGCGAGGAACACTGAAGCTTTCTTT

D: NA
size: NA
J: TRBJ2-2
V: TRBV2
CDR3: CASTLKGGEGELFF
DNA: TGTGCCAGCACCCTAAAGGGGGGGGAAGGGGAGCTGTTTTTT

D: TRBD2
size: NA
J: TRBJ2-1
V: TRBV27
CDR3: CASSSIMGTSGRAYNEQFF
DNA: TGTGCCAGCAGTTCCATTATGGGGACTAGCGGGAGAGCCTACAATGAGCAGTTCTTC

D: NA
size: NA
J: TRBJ2-3
V: TRBV7-6
CDR3: CASSEPITDTQYF
DNA: TGTGCCAGCAGCGAACCTATCACAGATACGCAGTATTTT

D: TRBD1
size: NA
J: TRBJ2-7
V: TRBV29-1
CDR3: CSVRQGDLEQYF
DNA: TGCAGCGTACGACAGGGGGATCTCGAGCAGTACTTC

D: NA
size: NA
J: TRBJ2-5
V: TRBV24-1
CDR3: CATSETRDKETQYF
DNA: TGTGCCACCAGTGAGACCCGGGACAAGGAGACCCAGTACTTC

D: NA
size: once
J: TRBJ1-5
V: TRBV28
CDR3: CASSVTREGGQPQHF
DNA: TGTGCCAGCAGTGTCACCCGGGAGGGAGGTCAGCCCCAGCATTTT

D: NA
size: NA
J: TRBJ2-7
V: TRBV6-2/TRBV6-3
CDR3: CASSYFGQQYF
DNA: TGTGCCAGCAGTTACTTTGGGCAACAGTACTTC

D: NA
size: NA
J: TRBJ2-1
V: TRBV10-1
CDR3: CASSEQGGVSYNEQFF
DNA: TGCGCCAGCAGTGAGCAGGGGGGAGTGTCCTACAATGAGCAGTTCTTC

D: NA
size: NA
J: TRBJ1-3
V: TRBV2
CDR3: CASSRQASSGNTIYF
DNA: TGTGCCAGCAGTCGACAGGCCAGCTCTGGAAACACCATATATTTT

D: TRBD1
size: NA
J: TRBJ2-7
V: TRBV7-2
CDR3: CASSFGTGGEQYF
DNA: TGTGCCAGCAGCTTCGGGACAGGGGGCGAGCAGTACTTC

D: TRBD1
size: NA
J: TRBJ2-5
V: TRBV2
CDR3: CASSESGTGVSSGQETQYF
DNA: TGTGCCAGCAGTGAATCAGGGACAGGGGTGTCTAGCGGCCAAGAGACCCAGTACTTC

D: TRBD1
size: few
J: TRBJ1-4
V: TRBV2
CDR3: CASSERGGGEKLFF
DNA: TGTGCCAGCAGTGAAAGAGGGGGCGGTGAAAAACTGTTTTTT

D: TRBD1
size: NA
J: TRBJ2-1
V: TRBV5-8
CDR3: CASSFSRTGLFF
DNA: TGTGCCAGCAGCTTTTCTCGGACAGGGCTGTTCTTC

D: NA
size: NA
J: TRBJ1-4
V: TRBV12-3/TRBV12-4
CDR3: CASSSSEKLFF
DNA: TGTGCCAGCAGTTCGTCTGAAAAACTGTTTTTT

D: TRBD2
size: once
J: TRBJ2-7
V: TRBV11-3
CDR3: CASSSGGGTSEVGEQYF
DNA: TGTGCCAGCAGCTCCGGTGGGGGGACTAGCGAGGTAGGCGAGCAGTACTTC

D: NA
size: NA
J: TRBJ2-3
V: TRBV5-8
CDR3: CASSLGISRSRTDTQYF
DNA: TGTGCCAGCAGCTTGGGAATATCGCGCTCTCGCACAGATACGCAGTATTTT

D: NA
size: NA
J: TRBJ2-4
V: TRBV2
CDR3: CASLRDTGNIQYF
DNA: TGTGCCAGCCTCCGGGACACTGGAAACATTCAGTACTTC

D: NA
size: NA
J: TRBJ2-7
V: TRBV5-1
CDR3: CASSLSIDRNDEQYF
DNA: TGCGCCAGCAGCTTGAGTATTGACAGGAACGACGAGCAGTACTTC

D: NA
size: NA
J: TRBJ1-2
V: TRBV10-1
CDR3: CASSHGTNYGYTF
DNA: TGCGCCAGCAGCCACGGGACTAACTATGGCTACACCTTC

D: NA
size: NA
J: TRBJ2-7
V: TRBV28
CDR3: CASTSDSGGGQYF
DNA: TGTGCCAGCACCTCGGATTCGGGCGGAGGGCAGTACTTC

D: TRBD1
size: many
J: TRBJ2-2
V: TRBV6-4
CDR3: CASSDGRTGGPGELFF
DNA: TGTGCCAGCAGTGACGGCCGGACAGGCGGTCCCGGGGAGCTGTTTTTT

D: TRBD2
size: NA
J: TRBJ2-7
V: TRBV6-5
CDR3: CASSYSRGSSYEQYF
DNA: TGTGCCAGCAGTTACTCTCGCGGGAGCTCCTACGAGCAGTACTTC

D: NA
size: few
J: TRBJ2-2
V: TRBV9
CDR3: CASSPVGGIRRGTGELFF
DNA: TGTGCCAGCAGCCCCGTAGGAGGGATTCGGAGGGGTACCGGGGAGCTGTTTTTT

D: NA
size: NA
J: TRBJ2-7
V: TRBV27
CDR3: CASTPRGGVYEQYF
DNA: TGTGCCAGCACCCCAAGGGGGGGCGTCTACGAGCAGTACTTC

D: NA
size: NA
J: TRBJ1-1
V: TRBV19
CDR3: CASSADFQGSEAFF
DNA: TGTGCCAGTAGTGCCGACTTTCAGGGCTCTGAAGCTTTCTTT

D: NA
size: NA
J: TRBJ1-1
V: TRBV28
CDR3: CASSPVDSTEAFF
DNA: TGTGCCAGCAGTCCTGTAGATTCCACTGAAGCTTTCTTT

D: NA
size: NA
J: TRBJ2-6
V: TRBV6-9
CDR3: CASSLGKGASGANVLTF
DNA: TGTGCCAGCAGCCTCGGGAAGGGAGCCTCTGGGGCCAACGTCCTGACTTTC

D: NA
size: NA
J: TRBJ2-2
V: TRBV29-1
CDR3: CSVLRGTGELFF
DNA: TGCAGCGTCCTCAGGGGCACCGGGGAGCTGTTTTTT

D: NA
size: NA
J: TRBJ1-1
V: TRBV19
CDR3: CASIPRDGDEAFF
DNA: TGTGCCAGTATTCCGCGGGACGGCGATGAAGCTTTCTTT

D: NA
size: NA
J: TRBJ1-1
V: TRBV10-1
CDR3: CASSVSGPREAFF
DNA: TGCGCCAGCAGTGTTTCAGGGCCCCGTGAAGCTTTCTTT

D: TRBD2
size: NA
J: TRBJ2-1
V: TRBV2
CDR3: CASSEMASGWYNEQFF
DNA: TGTGCCAGCAGTGAAATGGCTAGCGGTTGGTACAATGAGCAGTTCTTC

D: NA
size: NA
J: TRBJ1-3
V: TRBV4-1
CDR3: CASSQVGQGKRNTIYF
DNA: TGCGCCAGCAGCCAAGTTGGGCAGGGTAAAAGAAACACCATATATTTT